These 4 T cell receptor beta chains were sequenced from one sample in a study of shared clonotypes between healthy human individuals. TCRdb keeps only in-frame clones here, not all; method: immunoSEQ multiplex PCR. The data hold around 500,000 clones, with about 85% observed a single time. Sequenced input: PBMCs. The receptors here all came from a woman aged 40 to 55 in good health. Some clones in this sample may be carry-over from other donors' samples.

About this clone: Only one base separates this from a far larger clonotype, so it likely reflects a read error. This CDR3 is CASSGPVTAPSYTF. The CDR3 DNA reads TGTGCCAGCAGTGGCCCCGTGACGGCCCCGAGCTACACCTTC. The chain recombines TRBV28 with TRBJ1-2; D is undetermined. Germline CDR1 and CDR2: MDHEN and SYDVKM. Trimming removed 5 bases from V and 9 bases from J, with 19 bases in between. The length of the CDR3 is 14 residues.

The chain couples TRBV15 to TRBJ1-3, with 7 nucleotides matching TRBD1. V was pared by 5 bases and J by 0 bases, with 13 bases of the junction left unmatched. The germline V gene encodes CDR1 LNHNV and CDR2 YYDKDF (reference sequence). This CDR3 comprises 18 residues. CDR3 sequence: CATSPRTGASFSGNTIYF. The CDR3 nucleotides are TGTGCCACCAGCCCCCGAACAGGGGCATCTTTCTCTGGAAACACCATATATTTT.

The DNA for the CDR3 is TGTGCCAGCAGCCGCCTAGCGGTGAGGGGAGAGACCCAGTACTTC. Amino acids: CASSRLAVRGETQYF. V usage is TRBV5-6 and J usage is TRBJ2-5; 7 nucleotides line up with TRBD2. V lost 4 bases to trimming and J lost 4 bases; unmatched junction nucleotides: 10. Germline CDR1 reads SGHDT; CDR2 reads YYEEEE. The CDR3 has 15 amino acids.

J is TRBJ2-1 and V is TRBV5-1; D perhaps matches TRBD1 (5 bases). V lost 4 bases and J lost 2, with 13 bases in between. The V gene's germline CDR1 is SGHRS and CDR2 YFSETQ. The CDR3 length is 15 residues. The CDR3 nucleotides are TGCGCCAGCAGCCTACAGGTAGGGACCTACAATGAGCAGTTCTTC. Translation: CASSLQVGTYNEQFF.